The clone carrying this T cell receptor beta chain has more than one count but fewer than ten. Its antigen is currently unknown. Per germline, CDR1 SGHRS and CDR2 YFSETQ. Deletions cut 2 bases from V and 0 bases from J, with 12 bases between. The CDR3 runs to 15 residues. This sample was included in a study of T cell responses to AZD1222 COVID-19 vaccine. Some clones are missing from TCRdb's copy, which holds only in-frame ones; the method was immunoSEQ multiplex PCR. The data hold about 130,000 clones, with roughly 89% observed a single time. The study's findings and limits: Donor demographics were predominantly white British with a female majority; clonal diversity may be underestimated.

The source is an adult in good health. Sequencing was performed on peripheral blood, taken on day 0 of AZD1222 vaccination. J is TRBJ2-7 and V is TRBV5-1, with a weak D call TRBD1 (5 bases). As DNA, the CDR3 is TGCGCCAGCAGCTTTGGCGCGCAGGGCTCCTACGAGCAGTACTTC. Its protein is CASSFGAQGSYEQYF.